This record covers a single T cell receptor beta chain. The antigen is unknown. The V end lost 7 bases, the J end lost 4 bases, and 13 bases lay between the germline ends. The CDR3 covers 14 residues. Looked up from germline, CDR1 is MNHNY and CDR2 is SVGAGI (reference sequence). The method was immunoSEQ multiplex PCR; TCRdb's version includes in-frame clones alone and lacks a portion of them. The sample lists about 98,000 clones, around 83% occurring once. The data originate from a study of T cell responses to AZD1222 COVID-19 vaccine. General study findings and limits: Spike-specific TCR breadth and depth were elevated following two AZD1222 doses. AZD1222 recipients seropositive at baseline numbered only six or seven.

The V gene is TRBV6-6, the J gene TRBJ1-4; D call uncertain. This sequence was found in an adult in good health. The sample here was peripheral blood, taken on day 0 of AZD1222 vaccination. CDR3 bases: TGTGCCAGCATAGGAGTACCATTTAATGAAAAACTGTTTTTT. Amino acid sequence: CASIGVPFNEKLFF.